One sample yielded the 27 T cell receptor beta chains listed below, sequenced in a study of blood T cells in healthy people across ages. Through a sample-barcoded 5' primer and a J-beta primer mix, a second PCR was run for roughly 7 to 11 cycles. A single record per CDR3 protein comes from TCRdb applying MiXCR to the 5' RACE reads. The table lists around 1.5 million distinct CDR3 sequences, roughly 64% of them singletons, with over 5% in the top ten. The material sequenced was blood. The source is a man younger than 35 in good health.

This clonotype was counted only a few times. The CDR3 region is CASSQRASRSRDQKLFF. CDR3 DNA: TGCGCCAGCAGCCAACGGGCTTCGAGGTCCCGAGATCAAAAACTGTTTTTT. The V gene is TRBV4-3, the J gene TRBJ1-4; D is ambiguous. The germline V gene has CDR1 LGHNA and CDR2 YSLEER. V lost 2 bases, J lost 9 bases, and 22 bases lay in between. The CDR3 has 17 residues.

V is TRBV20-1 and J is TRBJ2-7; 7 positions agree with TRBD2. The germline V gene has CDR1 DFQATT and CDR2 SNEGSKA (reference sequence). The CDR3 extends over 18 amino acids. J gave up 0 bases and V 2 bases, and 16 bases lay outside the gene matches. The CDR3: CSARMRESGKVYSYEQYF. The DNA of the CDR3 is TGCAGTGCTAGAATGCGGGAAAGCGGGAAGGTATACTCCTACGAGCAGTACTTC.

The chain links TRBV13 to TRBJ2-4; 8 bases fit TRBD1. The V gene's germline CDR1 is PRHDT and CDR2 FYEKMQ (reference sequence). The CDR3 is 16 residues long. The V segment lost 2 bases and the J segment 8 bases; nucleotides outside the gene matches: 11. The CDR3 DNA follows: TGTGCCAGCAGCTTAAGGGGAAGACAGGGGCAAGACATTCAGTACTTC. Translated: CASSLRGRQGQDIQYF. The full variable domain, with the rest looked up from reference TRBV13 and TRBJ2-4, is AAGVIQSPRHLIKEKRETATLKCYPIPRHDTVYWYQQGPGQDPQFLISFYEKMQSDKGSIPDRFSAQQFSDYHSELNMSSLELGDSALYFCASSLRGRQGQDIQYFGAGTRLSVL.

The count of this clonotype is one. This sequence joins TRBV20-1 and TRBJ2-2; 9 bases fit TRBD2. Germline trimming cut 4 bases from V and 5 bases from J; bases unmatched to any gene: 8. Germline CDR1 and CDR2: DFQATT and SNEGSKA (reference sequence). The CDR3 is 15 residues long. The CDR3 protein is CSAIEREALTGELFF. The CDR3 DNA reads as TGCAGTGCTATTGAGCGGGAGGCCTTGACCGGGGAGCTGTTTTTT.

This clonotype was counted only a few times. The V and J genes are TRBV5-6 and TRBJ2-7, with D perhaps given as TRBD1 or TRBD2 (5 bases each). The closer fit of TRBJ2-5 to the DNA end suggests the J call may be wrong. Germline CDR1 is SGHDT and CDR2 is YYEEEE. The CDR3 has 14 residues. CDR3 DNA sequence: TGTGCCAGCAGCTTGGACGGGGCGGGAGAGACCCAGTACTTC. This gives the protein CASSLDGAGETQYF.

The gene calls are TRBV27 and TRBJ2-3, with 13 bases identical to TRBD2. Germline V gene sequence: CDR1 MNHEY, CDR2 SMNVEV (reference sequence). CDR3 length: 18 amino acids. V dropped 4 bases and J dropped 0; count of bases not matched to a gene: 7. The CDR3 protein is CASSSYTSGGASTDTQYF. CDR3 DNA sequence: TGTGCCAGCAGTTCTTATACTAGCGGGGGGGCTAGCACAGATACGCAGTATTTT.

Concerning this clonotype itself: An end of the junction does not agree with germline; a read error may underlie this. DNA for the CDR3: TGTGCCTGGAACCCTAATAGCAATCAGCCTCAGCATTTT. Amino acid sequence: CAWNPNSNQPQHF. V and J are TRBV30 and TRBJ1-5; no firm D call. This CDR3 has 13 amino acids. CDR1 is GTSNPN, CDR2 SVGIG, per germline (reference sequence). The variable domain in full, with the rest retrieved from reference TRBV30 and TRBJ1-5, is SQTIHQWPATLVQPVGSPLSLECTVEGTSNPNLYWYRQAAGRGLQLLFYSVGIGQISSEVPQNLSASRPQDRQFILSSKKLLLSDSGFYLCAWNPNSNQPQHFGDGTRLSIL.

This clonotype was found a few times. This rearrangement joins TRBV4-1 to TRBJ2-6; 9 bases align to TRBD1. The V and J ends lost 4 bases and 0 bases, in that order; junction bases with no gene match: 7. The CDR3 has 18 residues. The germline V gene has CDR1 MGHRA and CDR2 YSYEKL. CDR3 nucleotides: TGCGCCAGCAGCCTTGGACAGGGGCTAACCTCTGGGGCCAACGTCCTGACTTTC. Its protein product is CASSLGQGLTSGANVLTF.

The gene calls are TRBV20-1 and TRBJ2-4, with D possibly matching TRBD1 (6 bases). The CDR3 extends over 13 amino acids. The germline V gene encodes CDR1 DFQATT and CDR2 SNEGSKA (reference sequence). The V end was cut by 0 bases, the J end by 6 bases, with 9 bases between. The CDR3 loop reads CSAREIGGNIQYF. In DNA form, the CDR3 reads TGCAGTGCTAGAGAGATAGGGGGAAACATTCAGTACTTC.

This clonotype was recorded once. The V gene is TRBV6-5, the J gene TRBJ1-6; 7 bases align to TRBD1. This CDR3 is 16 amino acids long. Germline V CDR1 and CDR2: MNHEY, SVGAGI. Trimming cost V 0 bases and J 5 bases; bases outside gene matches: 4. CDR3 sequence reads: CASSYSLGTDNSPLHF. The DNA for the CDR3 is TGTGCCAGCAGTTACTCCCTTGGGACAGATAATTCACCCCTCCACTTT.

This sequence joins TRBV2 and TRBJ2-7, with D possibly matching TRBD1 (6 bases). Germline assignment: CDR1 SNHLY and CDR2 FYNNEI. V was cut by 7 bases and J by 12 bases, with 19 bases left in between. The CDR3 has 12 amino acids. The chain's CDR3 is CASNAGVPRRYF. DNA for the CDR3: TGTGCCAGCAATGCAGGGGTTCCTCGGCGGTACTTC.

The chain combines TRBV6-2 or TRBV6-3 with TRBJ1-5; 11 bases agree with TRBD1. In germline, CDR1 is MNHEY, CDR2 SVGEGT. V shed 0 bases and J 4 bases; nucleotides not matched to a gene: 2. This CDR3 contains 16 residues. The CDR3 loop is CASSYSGQGANQPQHF. CDR3 coding DNA: TGTGCCAGCAGTTACTCCGGACAGGGGGCTAATCAGCCCCAGCATTTT.

V usage is TRBV5-1 and J usage is TRBJ2-3, with a tentative D call TRBD2 (6 bases). Germline V CDR1 and CDR2: SGHRS, YFSETQ. This CDR3 comprises 15 residues. V was clipped by 4 bases and J by 6 bases, with 18 bases between them. CDR3 residues: CASSRGSALSDTQYF. CDR3 nucleotide sequence: TGCGCCAGCAGCCGGGGGTCTGCCCTTTCTGATACGCAGTATTTT.

This clonotype came up a few times. The chain carries TRBV20-1 and TRBJ1-2, with TRBD1 matching 7 bases. CDR1 DFQATT and CDR2 SNEGSKA come from the germline V gene (reference sequence). The CDR3 has 13 amino acids. Trimming cost V 1 base and J 7 bases; bases outside gene matches: 6. DNA of the CDR3: TGCAGTGCTAGAGTTACAGGGGAAGGTGGCTACACCTTC. It specifies CSARVTGEGGYTF.

V gene TRBV7-9 combines with J gene TRBJ1-4, with D perhaps TRBD1 (5 bases). This CDR3 spans 14 amino acids. Germline CDR1 is SEHNR and CDR2 is FQNEAQ (reference sequence). V dropped 8 bases and J dropped 5 bases, with 15 bases sitting between them. The CDR3 here is CASATGVGNEKLFF. In DNA, the CDR3 is TGTGCCAGCGCCACGGGGGTTGGGAATGAAAAACTGTTTTTT.

On this clonotype itself: Relative to the germline gene, one junction end is altered; a read error may explain this. The chain couples TRBV11-2 to TRBJ2-3; 10 bases are a match to TRBD1. The germline gives CDR1 SGHAT, CDR2 FQNNGV. The length of the CDR3 is 15 residues. CDR3 sequence reads: CASSVDRGLSDTQYF. The CDR3 bases are TGTGCCAGCAGCGTAGACAGGGGGCTATCAGATACGCAGTATTTT.

Here the CDR3 reads CASSFGGFEEQYF. The CDR3 nucleotides read TGTGCCAGCAGTTTTGGAGGGTTTGAGGAGCAGTACTTC. V and J are TRBV12-3 or TRBV12-4 and TRBJ2-4; tentative D call: TRBD2 (6 bases). CDR3 size: 13 residues. V lost 3 bases and J lost 13, with 16 bases in between.

The chain's CDR3 is CASLPPTYNEQFF. The CDR3 bases are TGTGCCAGCCTACCACCCACCTACAATGAGCAGTTCTTC. This rearrangement joins TRBV7-2 to TRBJ2-1; D is undetermined. V lost 8 bases and J lost 2, with 10 bases in between. The germline CDR1 and CDR2 sequences are SGHTA and FQGNSA. The CDR3 has 13 amino acids.

This clonotype was seen a handful of times. The CDR3 DNA follows: TGTGCCAGCAGCCAAGATGGGGGAGATCCCTACAATGAGCAGTTCTTC. Translated: CASSQDGGDPYNEQFF. The gene calls are TRBV3-1 and TRBJ2-1; D could derive from TRBD1 or TRBD2 (5 bases each). The CDR3 length is 16 residues. Trimming left V 0 bases short and J 2 bases short, with 11 bases between. Germline-derived CDR1 and CDR2 are LGHDT and YNNKEL (reference sequence).

The genes are TRBV5-1 and TRBJ2-1; 9 nucleotides match TRBD2. Germline assignment: CDR1 SGHRS and CDR2 YFSETQ. Trimming cost V 3 bases and J 6 bases; bases outside gene matches: 10. This CDR3 contains 16 residues. DNA of the CDR3: TGCGCCAGCAGCTCCCACGCACCGGGACTAGCCAATGAGCAGTTCTTC. Residues: CASSSHAPGLANEQFF. Variable domain in full (rest from reference TRBV5-1 and TRBJ2-1): KAGVTQTPRYLIKTRGQQVTLSCSPISGHRSVSWYQQTPGQGLQFLFEYFSETQRNKGNFPGRFSGRQFSNSRSEMNVSTLELGDSALYLCASSSHAPGLANEQFFGPGTRLTVL.

A remark on this clonotype: A read error may account for a junction end that differs from germline. V and J are TRBV7-9 and TRBJ2-4; D gene ambiguous. Matching the DNA end better, TRBJ2-7 makes the J call doubtful. The CDR3 runs to 12 residues. The germline gives CDR1 SEHNR, CDR2 FQNEAQ (reference sequence). Here the CDR3 DNA reads TGTTCCAGCAGCTTAGAAGGGTACGAGCAGTACTTC. Amino acids: CSSSLEGYEQYF.

This clonotype was observed a few times. J is TRBJ2-7 and V is TRBV20-1; no firm D call. The germline V gene encodes CDR1 DFQATT and CDR2 SNEGSKA (reference sequence). V was trimmed by 2 bases and J by 3 bases, leaving 8 bases between them. The CDR3 covers 12 residues. CDR3 nucleotides: TGCAGTGCTAGATGGCTGGGCTACGAGCAGTACTTC. Its protein product is CSARWLGYEQYF.

This chain uses TRBV15 with TRBJ2-5; no definite D call. Near its end, the DNA agrees better with TRBJ2-7, so the J call may be wrong. The V gene's germline CDR1 is LNHNV and CDR2 YYDKDF (reference sequence). This CDR3 has 12 residues. The CDR3 loop is CATGRVFSEQYF. The CDR3 nucleotides read TGTGCCACCGGAAGGGTCTTCTCCGAGCAGTACTTC.

The chain links TRBV6-2 or TRBV6-3 to TRBJ1-1; D not certain. This CDR3 is built from 13 residues. Germline V lookup: CDR1 MNHEY, CDR2 SVGEGT. The V end lost 5 bases, the J end lost 5 bases, and 12 bases lay between the germline ends. The CDR3 nucleotides are TGTGCCAGCAGTCCCCTCAGCAAAACTGAAGCTTTCTTT. Its protein is CASSPLSKTEAFF.

The genes are TRBV3-1 and TRBJ1-5; maybe TRBD1 (5 bases). CDR1 is LGHDT, CDR2 YNNKEL, per germline (reference sequence). This CDR3 is 14 amino acids long. Trimming removed 0 bases at V and 7 bases at J, with 10 bases between. The DNA of the CDR3 is TGTGCCAGCAGCCAAGAGGGGGGATTCCAGCCCCAGCATTTT. It yields the protein CASSQEGGFQPQHF.

DNA for the CDR3: TGTGCCAGCAGTTACCATGGAGCGGGAGACGAGACCCAGTACTTC. Amino acid sequence: CASSYHGAGDETQYF. The chain carries TRBV6-6 and TRBJ2-5; 8 bases are a match to TRBD2. This CDR3 contains 15 residues. From germline, CDR1 is MNHNY and CDR2 SVGAGI (reference sequence). V lost 2 bases, J lost 5 bases, and 7 bases stayed unmatched.

The V gene is TRBV6-1, the J gene TRBJ1-3, with a weak D call TRBD1 (5 bases). V was cut by 4 bases and J by 2 bases, with 9 bases left in between. The CDR3 loop spans 14 amino acids. CDR1 is MNHNS, CDR2 SASEGT, per germline. The CDR3 sequence is CASSVTGTGNTIYF. CDR3 sequence (DNA): TGTGCCAGCAGTGTAACAGGAACTGGAAACACCATATATTTT.